The clone carrying this T cell receptor (beta chain) was counted once. Its cognate antigen is unknown. Germline V gene sequence: CDR1 SEHNR, CDR2 FQNEAQ (reference sequence). CDR3 size: 15 residues. V gave up 4 bases and J gave up 1 base, with 13 bases separating them. These data originate in a study of cytomegalovirus exposure and HLA in healthy donors. Findings and limits, study-wide: For most subjects, TCR beta sequences were reported to predict HLA-A and HLA-B alleles with accuracy. A missense DCLRE1C variant was associated with V- and J-gene trimming of TCR beta chains in a later analysis, and an independent cohort replicated the association.

PCR employed 60 Vbeta and 13 Jbeta primers. TCRdb's table, derived via immunoSEQ multiplex PCR, lists solely in-frame clones and lacks some. Of over 100,000 clones listed, around 76% are singletons. This chain uses TRBV7-9 with TRBJ1-1; D is possibly TRBD1 (5 bases). The receptor comes from a male donor in good health and CMV-seronegative. Sequenced sample: PBMCs. The CDR3 protein is CASSYGTGGNTEAFF. DNA for the CDR3: TGTGCCAGCAGCTATGGGACCGGGGGGAACACTGAAGCTTTCTTT.